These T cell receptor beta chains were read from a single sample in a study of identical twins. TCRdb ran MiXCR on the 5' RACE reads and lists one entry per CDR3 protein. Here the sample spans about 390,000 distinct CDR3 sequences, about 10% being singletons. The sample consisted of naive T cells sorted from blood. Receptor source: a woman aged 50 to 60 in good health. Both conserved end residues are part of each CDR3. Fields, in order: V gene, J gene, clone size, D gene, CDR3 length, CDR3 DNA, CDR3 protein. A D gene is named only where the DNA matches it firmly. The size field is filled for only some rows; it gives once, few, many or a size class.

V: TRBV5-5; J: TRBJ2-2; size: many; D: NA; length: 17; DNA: TGTGCCAGCAGCCTTACTAGCCCCGAGGTGGTGGCCGGGGAGCTGTTTTTT; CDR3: CASSLTSPEVVAGELFF
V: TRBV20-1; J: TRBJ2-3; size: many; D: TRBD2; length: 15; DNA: TGCAGTGCGCCGAGGGCTAGCGGGAGGGATAATACGCAGTATTTT; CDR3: CSAPRASGRDNTQYF
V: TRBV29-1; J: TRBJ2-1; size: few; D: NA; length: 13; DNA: TGCAGCGTTTATTGGGGAACCTACAATGAGCAGTTCTTC; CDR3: CSVYWGTYNEQFF
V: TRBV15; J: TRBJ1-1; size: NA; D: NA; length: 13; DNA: TGTGCCACCAGCAGGGCCCCAGGGGCTGAAGCTTTCTTT; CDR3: CATSRAPGAEAFF
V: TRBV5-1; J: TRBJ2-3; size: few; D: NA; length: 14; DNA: TGCGCCAGCAGCTTAAGACCCGTCGAAGATACGCAGTATTTT; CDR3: CASSLRPVEDTQYF
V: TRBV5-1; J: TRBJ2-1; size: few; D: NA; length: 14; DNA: TGCGCCAGCAGCCCCCCTGCAACCTACAATGAGCAGTTCTTC; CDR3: CASSPPATYNEQFF
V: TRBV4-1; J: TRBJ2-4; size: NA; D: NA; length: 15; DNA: TGCGCCAGCAGCCAAGGAGGGGTTTGGGAAAACATTCAGTACTTC; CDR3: CASSQGGVWENIQYF
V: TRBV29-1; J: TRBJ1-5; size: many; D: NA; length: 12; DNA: TGCAGCGTTGGGGACGTCAATCAGCCCCAGCATTTT; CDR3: CSVGDVNQPQHF
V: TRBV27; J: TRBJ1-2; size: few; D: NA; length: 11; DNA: TGTGCCAGAGACGCCGTCTATGGCTACACCTTC; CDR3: CARDAVYGYTF
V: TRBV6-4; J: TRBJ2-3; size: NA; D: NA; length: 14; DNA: TGTGCCAGCAGAGCAGGACTACTCACAGATACGCAGTATTTT; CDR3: CASRAGLLTDTQYF
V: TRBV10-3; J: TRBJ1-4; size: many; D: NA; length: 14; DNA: TGTGCCATCAGTGAGTCGATAGAGCCATTAAAACTGTTTTTT; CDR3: CAISESIEPLKLFF
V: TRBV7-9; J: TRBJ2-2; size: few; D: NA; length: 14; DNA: TGTGCAGGCGGGCAGATTAAGGGTATCGGGGAGCTGTTTTTT; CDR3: CAGGQIKGIGELFF
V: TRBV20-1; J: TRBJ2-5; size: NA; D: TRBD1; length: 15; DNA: TGCAGTGCTGCCCGCTCGGGACAGCGACAAGAGACCCAGTACTTC; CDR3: CSAARSGQRQETQYF
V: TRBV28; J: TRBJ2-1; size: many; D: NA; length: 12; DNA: TGTGCCAGCAGTTTAATTTCACGGGGGCAGTTCTTC; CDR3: CASSLISRGQFF
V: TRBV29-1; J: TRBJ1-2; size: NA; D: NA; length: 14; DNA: TGCAGCGTTCACGGGACAACTACTAACTATGGCTACACCTTC; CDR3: CSVHGTTTNYGYTF
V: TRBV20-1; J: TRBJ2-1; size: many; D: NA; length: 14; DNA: TGCAGCGTTCCAGACACTAGAGGGGTGGATGAGCAGTTCTTC; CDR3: CSVPDTRGVDEQFF
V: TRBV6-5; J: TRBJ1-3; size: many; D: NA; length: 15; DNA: TGTGCCAGCAGTTATCAGGGGTCATCTGGAAACACCATATATTTT; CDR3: CASSYQGSSGNTIYF
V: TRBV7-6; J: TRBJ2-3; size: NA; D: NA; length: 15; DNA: TGTGCCAGCAGCTTGTCAGGCGGGGACACAGATACGCAGTATTTT; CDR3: CASSLSGGDTDTQYF